This note documents a single T cell receptor (beta chain) sequence. The CDR3 loop spans 14 amino acids. The data were obtained in a study of T cells expressing NK-cell markers. TCRdb re-called the 5' RACE reads; every CDR3 protein appears as one record, without DNA. This repertoire includes about 300,000 distinct CDR3 sequences. This TCR was recovered from a woman aged 18-70 years in good health. J is TRBJ1-5 and V is TRBV12-3 or TRBV12-4; TCRdb indicates TRBD1, and absent DNA this call remains unverified. Sequencing was performed on blood T cells: a sorted CD56 or NKG2C T cell subset, CD4+ or CD8+ T cells, or bulk PBMC T cells (not recorded which). CDR3 protein: CASREQGSNQPQHF.